The 24 T cell receptor beta chains in this list originate from one sample, sequenced in a study of cytomegalovirus exposure and HLA in healthy donors. 13 Jbeta primers and 60 Vbeta primers were used for the PCR. The assay was immunoSEQ multiplex PCR, and TCRdb's table has in-frame clones only and misses some. The sample comprises under 120,000 clones, 79% of which are singletons, and approximately 3% rests with the top ten. The material sequenced was PBMCs. The receptors shown here come from a woman aged 40-49 years in good health and CMV-seronegative.

The rearrangement joins TRBV9 to TRBJ1-3; no reliable D call. The CDR3 loop spans 13 amino acids. CDR1 SGDLS and CDR2 YYNGEE come from the germline V gene. Trimming cost V 3 bases and J 3 bases, with 7 bases left between them. The CDR3 sequence: CASSDGVGNTIYF. The CDR3, as DNA: TGTGCCAGCAGCGACGGGGTTGGAAACACCATATATTTT. Full variable domain (rest looked up from reference TRBV9 and TRBJ1-3): DSGVTQTPKHLITATGQRVTLRCSPRSGDLSVYWYQQSLDQGLQFLIQYYNGEERAKGNILERFSAQQFPDLHSELNLSSLELGDSALYFCASSDGVGNTIYFGEGSWLTVV.

This chain connects TRBV4-3 to TRBJ1-2; a possible D gene is TRBD1 (5 bases). Germline V lookup: CDR1 LGHNA, CDR2 YSLEER. The CDR3 has 14 residues. Trimming removed 5 bases at V and 1 base at J, with 11 bases between. CDR3 region: CASSARQFNYGYTF. CDR3 DNA: TGCGCCAGCAGCGCTCGACAGTTTAACTATGGCTACACCTTC.

This chain uses TRBV28 with TRBJ2-7; TRBD1 agrees at 10 bases. Germline V gene data show CDR1 as MDHEN and CDR2 as SYDVKM. The ends lost 6 bases at V and 4 bases at J; junction bases unmatched: 6. The CDR3 runs 14 residues. CDR3 DNA sequence: TGTGCCAGCAGATGGACAGGGGGGCGTTACGAGCAGTACTTC. Translated, it gives CASRWTGGRYEQYF.

The gene calls are TRBV2 and TRBJ2-3, with D hard to call. The CDR3 runs 14 residues. Germline loops: CDR1 SNHLY, CDR2 FYNNEI. The V end lost 7 bases, the J end lost 0 bases, and 11 bases lay between the germline ends. CDR3 sequence: CASMRQASTDTQYF. The CDR3 nucleotides read TGTGCCAGCATGCGGCAAGCTAGCACAGATACGCAGTATTTT.

This clone was seen a few times. This chain joins TRBV19 and TRBJ1-2; 8 bases agree with TRBD1. CDR1 is LNHDA, CDR2 SQIVND, per germline (reference sequence). The junction had 11 bases not matched to a gene; V was cut back by 7 bases and J by 4 bases. This CDR3 region has 15 residues. The DNA of the CDR3 is TGTGCCAGTACCAAGGACAGGGCTGACCTCTATGGCTACACCTTC. Protein product: CASTKDRADLYGYTF.

This clone appeared a single time. The V call is TRBV4-1, the J call TRBJ1-3, with TRBD1 matching 8 bases. The CDR3 covers 16 residues. Per germline, CDR1 MGHRA and CDR2 YSYEKL. V lost 0 bases to trimming and J lost 1 base; unmatched junction nucleotides: 2. The CDR3 is CASSQDRTGSGNTIYF. CDR3 nucleotides: TGCGCCAGCAGCCAAGACCGGACAGGGTCTGGAAACACCATATATTTT.

This chain connects TRBV28 to TRBJ2-3, with D perhaps matching TRBD2 (5 bases). This CDR3 is 14 amino acids long. Germline V gene data show CDR1 as MDHEN and CDR2 as SYDVKM. The ends were cut back, 3 bases at V and 1 base at J, with 8 bases in the middle. The CDR3 nucleotides are TGTGCCAGCAGTTTCCTTAGCGGCACAGATACGCAGTATTTT. It is translated as CASSFLSGTDTQYF.

This chain connects TRBV9 to TRBJ1-1; 11 bases agree with TRBD1. V dropped 0 bases and J dropped 5; count of bases not matched to a gene: 9. The CDR3 extends over 17 amino acids. The germline CDR1 and CDR2 sequences are SGDLS and YYNGEE. The chain's CDR3 is CASSVGDRGSKGTEAFF. In DNA, the CDR3 is TGTGCCAGCAGCGTAGGGGACAGGGGGTCGAAGGGGACTGAAGCTTTCTTT.

This clone is a singleton in its sample. The chain is built from TRBV6-5 and TRBJ2-7; no clear D. Trimming pared 2 bases from V and 2 bases from J, leaving 10 bases between. Germline lookup yields CDR1 MNHEY and CDR2 SVGAGI. The CDR3 is 14 residues long. The CDR3 nucleotides are TGTGCCAGCAGTTACCAGGTGGAACCCTACGAGCAGTACTTC. Translating it yields CASSYQVEPYEQYF.

Of note for this clone: The same CDR3 is also encoded by other DNA sequences in this sample. This chain uses TRBV11-3 with TRBJ2-5, with 11 bases matching TRBD2. The CDR3 length is 15 residues. The germline V gene encodes CDR1 SGHNT and CDR2 YENEEA. V trimming: 4 bases; J trimming: 2 bases; junction bases outside the gene matches: 3. The CDR3 sequence is CASSSGLAAQETQYF. In nucleotides, the CDR3 is TGTGCCAGCAGCTCGGGACTAGCGGCTCAAGAGACCCAGTACTTC. The full variable domain, its missing parts supplied by reference TRBV11-3 and TRBJ2-5, is EAGVVQSPRYKIIEKKQPVAFWCNPISGHNTLYWYLQNLGQGPELLIRYENEEAVDDSQLPKDRFSAERLKGVDSTLKIQPAELGDSAVYLCASSSGLAAQETQYFGPGTRLLVL.

The V and J genes are TRBV18 and TRBJ2-3, with D perhaps TRBD2 (5 bases). The germline V gene has CDR1 KGHSH and CDR2 LQKENI. The CDR3 covers 15 residues. V dropped 4 bases and J dropped 2 bases, with 13 bases sitting between them. CDR3 coding DNA: TGTGCCAGCTCACAGAGGTCGGACTTCACAGATACGCAGTATTTT. Its translation: CASSQRSDFTDTQYF. Full variable domain (outside the CDR3, taken from reference TRBV18 and TRBJ2-3): NAGVMQNPRHLVRRRGQEARLRCSPMKGHSHVYWYRQLPEEGLKFMVYLQKENIIDESGMPKERFSAEFPKEGPSILRIQQVVRGDSAAYFCASSQRSDFTDTQYFGPGTRLTVL.

This rearrangement joins TRBV6-5 to TRBJ1-2; 7 nucleotides line up with TRBD1. The CDR3 loop spans 13 amino acids. V lost 6 bases to trimming and J lost 8 bases; unmatched junction nucleotides: 9. Per the germline V gene, CDR1 is MNHEY and CDR2 is SVGAGI. Written as DNA, the CDR3 is TGTGCCAGCAGCCGCGACAGGGAAAACGGCTACACCTTC. It yields the protein CASSRDRENGYTF.

The chain is built from TRBV5-4 and TRBJ2-7, with D unclear. The V end lost 3 bases, the J end lost 4 bases, and 8 bases lay between the germline ends. Germline V gene lookup returns CDR1 SGHNT and CDR2 YYREEE (reference sequence). The CDR3 sequence is 12 residues long. Here the CDR3 DNA reads TGTGCCAGCAGCTCTGGCAGGTACGAGCAGTACTTC. Amino acids: CASSSGRYEQYF.

This chain links TRBV11-2 with TRBJ1-5; D gene uncertain. This CDR3 region has 13 residues. CDR1 is SGHAT and CDR2 is FQNNGV in the germline V gene. V lost 5 bases to trimming and J lost 11 bases, with 16 bases between them. The CDR3 here is CASSQHPGVAQHF. The CDR3 nucleotides read TGTGCCAGCAGCCAACATCCGGGTGTAGCCCAGCATTTT.

V usage is TRBV7-2 and J usage is TRBJ2-2, with 8 bases matching TRBD2. Germline CDR1 and CDR2: SGHTA and FQGNSA. This CDR3 contains 17 residues. V was clipped by 5 bases and J by 0 bases; unmatched bases: 8. The CDR3 DNA reads TGTGCCAGCAGCCCCGCGGCACTAGCGGCGAACACCGGGGAGCTGTTTTTT. Amino acid sequence: CASSPAALAANTGELFF.

This sequence joins TRBV27 and TRBJ2-3, with 10 bases lining up with TRBD1. CDR3 size: 16 residues. Germline-derived CDR1 and CDR2 are MNHEY and SMNVEV (reference sequence). With V trimmed by 3 bases and J by 4 bases, 7 bases remained unmatched. The CDR3 spells CASSFVGTGVPDTQYF. For the CDR3, the DNA is TGTGCCAGCAGTTTCGTAGGGACAGGGGTCCCAGATACGCAGTATTTT.

The chain is built from TRBV28 and TRBJ1-4; the match to TRBD1 covers 11 bases. CDR3 size: 15 residues. Germline-derived CDR1 and CDR2 are MDHEN and SYDVKM. Unmatched junction bases numbered 11, after V lost 2 bases and J lost 15 bases. CDR3 bases: TGTGCCAGCAGTTTAGGCACCCCGGGACAGGGGGGGTTGTTTTTT. It encodes CASSLGTPGQGGLFF. The full variable domain, rest sourced from reference TRBV28 and TRBJ1-4, is DVKVTQSSRYLVKRTGEKVFLECVQDMDHENMFWYRQDPGLGLRLIYFSYDVKMKEKGDIPEGYSVSREKKERFSLILESASTNQTSMYLCASSLGTPGQGGLFFGSGTQLSVL.

The chain carries TRBV9 and TRBJ2-2; 14 bases are shared with TRBD2. CDR3 length: 17 amino acids. With 4 bases clipped from V and 1 base from J, the junction kept 3 bases outside the gene matches. Germline CDR1 is SGDLS and CDR2 is YYNGEE. CDR3 bases: TGTGCCAGCAGCAGGGGACTAGCGGGGGAGAACACCGGGGAGCTGTTTTTT. Amino acids: CASSRGLAGENTGELFF.

J is TRBJ2-7 and V is TRBV28; 12 bases map to TRBD1. The V and J ends lost 4 bases and 3 bases, in that order; junction bases with no gene match: 7. This CDR3 contains 16 residues. Germline V gene data show CDR1 as MDHEN and CDR2 as SYDVKM. CDR3 residues: CASSSQGQGADYEQYF. In DNA, the CDR3 is TGTGCCAGCAGTTCCCAGGGACAGGGGGCGGACTACGAGCAGTACTTC.

For this clone: One junction end does not reproduce the germline sequence, and a read error may be involved. This chain links TRBV30 with TRBJ2-7; unclear D gene. Germline V gives CDR1 GTSNPN, CDR2 SVGIG (reference sequence). CDR3 size: 13 residues. Written as DNA, the CDR3 is TGTGCCTGGAGTGTACAACAGACGTACGGGCAGTACTTC. Translation: CAWSVQQTYGQYF.

The chain combines TRBV10-3 with TRBJ2-1; 8 bases are shared with TRBD1. V trimming: 7 bases; J trimming: 5 bases; junction bases outside the gene matches: 10. Looked up from germline, CDR1 is ENHRY and CDR2 is SYGVKD. The CDR3 is 15 residues long. This chain's CDR3 is CAITPGQGRDNEQFF. The CDR3 nucleotides read TGTGCCATCACCCCCGGACAGGGACGTGACAATGAGCAGTTCTTC.

This rearrangement joins TRBV5-8 to TRBJ1-6; 8 positions agree with TRBD1. The CDR3 runs 15 residues. CDR1 and CDR2 from the germline V gene are SGHTS and YDEGEE. V shed 4 bases and J 10 bases; nucleotides not matched to a gene: 10. This CDR3 reads CASSRTGTGGSPLHF. The CDR3 coding sequence is TGTGCCAGCAGCCGCACCGGGACAGGTGGATCACCCCTCCACTTT. Complete variable domain (other parts from reference TRBV5-8 and TRBJ1-6): EAGVTQSPTHLIKTRGQQATLRCSPISGHTSVYWYQQALGLGLQFLLWYDEGEERNRGNFPPRFSGRQFPNYSSELNVNALELEDSALYLCASSRTGTGGSPLHFGNGTRLTVT.

This clone has just a few counts. The gene calls are TRBV5-8 and TRBJ1-1, with D possibly TRBD1 on 5 matching bases. V lost 0 bases, J lost 3 bases, and 18 bases lay in between. The CDR3 loop spans 17 amino acids. Germline V CDR1 and CDR2: SGHTS, YDEGEE. The CDR3 nucleotides are TGTGCCAGCAGCTTGGTCAGGTGGGGGGATCAATACACTGAAGCTTTCTTT. Its protein is CASSLVRWGDQYTEAFF.

This chain uses TRBV28 with TRBJ1-2; D perhaps matches TRBD1 (6 bases). Germline CDR1 is MDHEN and CDR2 is SYDVKM. Trimming took 7 bases from V and 6 from J, leaving 21 bases between them. The CDR3 covers 15 residues. CDR3 region: CASTPPGAGAHGYTF. The CDR3 DNA reads TGTGCCAGCACCCCCCCCGGGGCAGGGGCCCATGGCTACACCTTC.